These 18 T cell receptor beta chains originate from one sample sequenced in a study of cytomegalovirus exposure and HLA in healthy donors. Vbeta (60) and Jbeta (13) primers were used in the PCR. Data came from immunoSEQ multiplex PCR; TCRdb stores just in-frame clones and leaves some out. The table shows around 190,000 clones, with almost 85% occurring only once. Sequencing was performed on PBMCs. These receptors were obtained from a woman between 45 and 65 years old in good health and CMV-seronegative.

The chain joins TRBV19 to TRBJ1-2, with 10 bases fitting TRBD1. This CDR3 region has 16 residues. Germline V gene data show CDR1 as LNHDA and CDR2 as SQIVND (reference sequence). V dropped 9 bases and J dropped 2; count of bases not matched to a gene: 12. CDR3 DNA: TGTGCCAGCCAGTCCGGGACAGGGGATTCGAACTATGGCTACACCTTC. Amino acid sequence: CASQSGTGDSNYGYTF.

The chain carries TRBV9 and TRBJ2-2; 9 bases line up with TRBD2. The length of the CDR3 is 16 residues. V lost 5 bases and J lost 1; bases outside the gene matches: 6. The germline V gene encodes CDR1 SGDLS and CDR2 YYNGEE. The DNA of the CDR3 is TGTGCCAGCAGACCGGGACTAGCAGGGAACACCGGGGAGCTGTTTTTT. Amino acids: CASRPGLAGNTGELFF.

Remarks on this clone: Other DNA variants within this sample encode the same CDR3. The chain links TRBV5-1 to TRBJ2-5; TRBD2 matches at 7 bases. J gave up 5 bases and V 3 bases, and 10 bases lay outside the gene matches. The CDR3 runs 15 residues. Per the germline V gene, CDR1 is SGHRS and CDR2 is YFSETQ. The CDR3 is CASSSYGGEEETQYF. The CDR3 nucleotides are TGCGCCAGCAGCTCCTATGGGGGGGAGGAGGAGACCCAGTACTTC.

V and J are TRBV5-8 and TRBJ1-3; a possible D gene is TRBD1 (5 bases). The CDR3 extends over 15 amino acids. Germline loops: CDR1 SGHTS, CDR2 YDEGEE. V was pared by 0 bases and J by 0 bases, with 7 bases between. The CDR3 sequence: CASSLDRSSGNTIYF. DNA of the CDR3: TGTGCCAGCAGCTTGGACAGGAGCTCTGGAAACACCATATATTTT. The whole variable domain, remainder taken from reference TRBV5-8 and TRBJ1-3, is EAGVTQSPTHLIKTRGQQATLRCSPISGHTSVYWYQQALGLGLQFLLWYDEGEERNRGNFPPRFSGRQFPNYSSELNVNALELEDSALYLCASSLDRSSGNTIYFGEGSWLTVV.

The J gene is TRBJ2-7, the V gene TRBV27, with 10 bases lining up with TRBD2. V was clipped by 2 bases and J by 3 bases; unmatched bases: 4. Germline V CDR1 and CDR2: MNHEY, SMNVEV (reference sequence). The CDR3 totals 15 residues. The CDR3 protein is CASSLRASGSYEQYF. CDR3 nucleotide sequence: TGTGCCAGCAGTTTACGGGCTAGCGGGAGCTACGAGCAGTACTTC.

This clone has more than one count but fewer than ten. The chain is built from TRBV11-1 and TRBJ2-7, with a tentative D call TRBD2 (6 bases). V was clipped by 5 bases and J by 7 bases, with 21 bases between them. Per germline, CDR1 SGHAT and CDR2 FQDESV (reference sequence). The CDR3 covers 15 residues. The CDR3: CASSDRDSRFEEQYF. DNA of the CDR3: TGTGCCAGCAGCGACCGGGACTCCAGGTTTGAAGAGCAGTACTTC.

The rearrangement links TRBV5-8 to TRBJ1-1, with a weak D call TRBD1 (5 bases). The CDR3 runs to 13 residues. V shed 5 bases and J shed 4 bases, with 12 bases lying between them. Germline CDR1 is SGHTS and CDR2 is YDEGEE. CDR3 sequence reads: CASRGRRGTEAFF. CDR3 DNA sequence: TGTGCCAGCAGGGGCCGAAGGGGCACTGAAGCTTTCTTT.

This clone was detected a few times. V gene TRBV7-9 combines with J gene TRBJ2-2; 8 bases align to TRBD2. Germline CDR1 is SEHNR and CDR2 is FQNEAQ (reference sequence). V was pared by 4 bases and J by 2 bases, with 6 bases of the junction left unmatched. This CDR3 is 16 amino acids long. The CDR3 DNA reads as TGTGCCAGCAGCTCGCGGACTAGCAAAAACACCGGGGAGCTGTTTTTT. It codes for CASSSRTSKNTGELFF.

V usage is TRBV28 and J usage is TRBJ1-4; no definite D call. This CDR3 has 16 residues. With 4 bases removed from V and 3 bases from J, the gap between germline ends came to 15 bases. Germline CDR1 reads MDHEN; CDR2 reads SYDVKM. CDR3 DNA: TGTGCCAGCAGTTCGGAAGGCGGCATGGCTAATGAAAAACTGTTTTTT. Translating it yields CASSSEGGMANEKLFF.

The chain employs TRBV28 and TRBJ2-7, with D perhaps TRBD1 (6 bases). Trimming stripped 6 bases from V and 6 bases from J, with 12 bases between. Germline V lookup: CDR1 MDHEN, CDR2 SYDVKM. This CDR3 has 12 amino acids. This CDR3 reads CASSYQGREQYF. CDR3 bases: TGTGCCAGCAGCTATCAGGGGCGCGAGCAGTACTTC.

This clone was seen once. The rearrangement joins TRBV5-1 to TRBJ2-2; D possibly corresponds to TRBD1 (6 bases). V was trimmed by 0 bases and J by 3 bases, leaving 15 bases between them. The germline CDR1 and CDR2 sequences are SGHRS and YFSETQ. The CDR3 is 17 residues long. The CDR3 coding sequence is TGCGCCAGCAGCTTGGCCCCAACAGGGAGTGACACCGGGGAGCTGTTTTTT. Protein sequence: CASSLAPTGSDTGELFF.

The chain combines TRBV5-1 with TRBJ2-3; weak D call: TRBD2 (6 bases). V lost 0 bases, J lost 6 bases, and 11 bases lay in between. The CDR3 is 14 amino acids. Germline V lookup: CDR1 SGHRS, CDR2 YFSETQ. The CDR3 region has the DNA TGCGCCAGCAGCTTGGGAGGCGGGGAGGATACGCAGTATTTT. Translation gives CASSLGGGEDTQYF.

The rearrangement uses TRBV28 and TRBJ2-3, with D possibly being TRBD2 (5 bases). Germline V lookup: CDR1 MDHEN, CDR2 SYDVKM. The CDR3 is made up of 15 amino acids. V gave up 2 bases and J gave up 0 bases, with 9 bases separating them. The chain's CDR3 is CASSLRGKSTDTQYF. The CDR3 nucleotides are TGTGCCAGCAGTTTACGGGGAAAGAGCACAGATACGCAGTATTTT.

The rearrangement joins TRBV28 to TRBJ1-5, with D possibly being TRBD1 (5 bases). The V gene lost 7 bases and the J gene lost 6 bases, with 13 bases spanning the gap. There are 13 residues in the CDR3. Looked up from germline, CDR1 is MDHEN and CDR2 is SYDVKM. In nucleotides, the CDR3 is TGTGCCAGCAAGCCGGGGGTGAGTCAGCCCCAGCATTTT. This codes for CASKPGVSQPQHF.

V and J are TRBV14 and TRBJ1-5; perhaps TRBD1 as D (5 bases). V lost 0 bases to trimming and J lost 4 bases, with 10 bases between them. Germline assignment: CDR1 SGHDN and CDR2 FVKESK. The CDR3 has 15 residues. CDR3 amino acids: CASSQDGGVNQPQHF. The CDR3 bases are TGTGCCAGCAGCCAAGATGGGGGGGTAAATCAGCCCCAGCATTTT.

V and J are TRBV5-1 and TRBJ2-1; D is unresolved. CDR3 length: 15 amino acids. Germline CDR1 is SGHRS and CDR2 is YFSETQ. V lost 2 bases and J 0 bases, leaving 9 bases between the germline ends. CDR3 in DNA: TGCGCCAGCAGCTTTGTTATGAGCTCCTACAATGAGCAGTTCTTC. Protein sequence: CASSFVMSSYNEQFF. The full variable domain, completed using reference TRBV5-1 and TRBJ2-1, is KAGVTQTPRYLIKTRGQQVTLSCSPISGHRSVSWYQQTPGQGLQFLFEYFSETQRNKGNFPGRFSGRQFSNSRSEMNVSTLELGDSALYLCASSFVMSSYNEQFFGPGTRLTVL.

V and J are TRBV7-9 and TRBJ2-5; 11 nucleotides line up with TRBD2. The DNA end is more similar to TRBJ2-7, so the J call may be wrong. Looked up from germline, CDR1 is SEHNR and CDR2 is FQNEAQ (reference sequence). The length of the CDR3 is 16 residues. CDR3 nucleotide sequence: TGTGCCAGCAGCTCTTGGCCTAGCGGGAGGACCTACGAGCAGTACTTC. Its protein is CASSSWPSGRTYEQYF.

This rearrangement joins TRBV14 to TRBJ1-3, with TRBD1 as a possible D gene (5 bases). The CDR3 extends over 17 amino acids. CDR1 SGHDN and CDR2 FVKESK come from the germline V gene. Between the trimmed V and J ends, which lost 1 base and 4 bases, there was a span of 17 bases. The CDR3 spells CASSQVAGGGTGNTIYF. In nucleotides, the CDR3 is TGTGCCAGCAGCCAAGTCGCCGGGGGGGGAACCGGAAACACCATATATTTT.